Presented here are 8 T cell receptor beta chains from one specimen sequenced in a study of cytomegalovirus exposure and HLA in healthy donors. Both 60 Vbeta primers and 13 Jbeta primers went into the PCR. Sequencing used immunoSEQ multiplex PCR; TCRdb keeps in-frame clones, though not all of them. The sample includes hundreds of thousands of clones, approximately 90% of them seen just once. Sequenced sample: PBMCs. Source of these receptors: a woman between 18 and 30 years old in good health and CMV-seronegative.

The DNA of the CDR3 is TGTGCCAGCAGCCCTCGGACGGGAGACTACGAGCAGTACTTC. Translated, it gives CASSPRTGDYEQYF. V and J are TRBV5-4 and TRBJ2-7, with D maybe TRBD2 (6 bases). The CDR3 is made up of 14 amino acids. Trimming removed 4 bases at V and 3 bases at J, with 14 bases between. Germline V gene data show CDR1 as SGHNT and CDR2 as YYREEE (reference sequence).

The V and J genes are TRBV19 and TRBJ1-1; TRBD1 agrees at 11 bases. This CDR3 region has 16 residues. Trimming at V came to 5 bases and at J to 4 bases, leaving 9 bases not matched to a gene. Germline V lookup: CDR1 LNHDA, CDR2 SQIVND (reference sequence). CDR3 loop: CASSSNWDRGATEAFF. The DNA for the CDR3 is TGTGCCAGTAGTTCTAACTGGGACAGGGGGGCCACTGAAGCTTTCTTT. Drawing the rest from reference TRBV19 and TRBJ1-1, the complete variable domain is DGGITQSPKYLFRKEGQNVTLSCEQNLNHDAMYWYRQDPGQGLRLIYYSQIVNDFQKGDIAEGYSVSREKKESFPLTVTSAQKNPTAFYLCASSSNWDRGATEAFFGQGTRLTVV.

This chain links TRBV5-6 with TRBJ2-5, with D hard to call. Trimming removed 4 bases from V and 0 bases from J, with 7 bases in between. From germline, CDR1 is SGHDT and CDR2 YYEEEE. CDR3 size: 13 residues. The CDR3 here is CASSELYQETQYF. CDR3 sequence (DNA): TGTGCCAGCAGCGAGTTGTACCAAGAGACCCAGTACTTC.

The chain employs TRBV13 and TRBJ2-5, with D maybe TRBD1 (5 bases). V was cut by 5 bases and J by 7 bases, with 23 bases left in between. CDR3 length: 16 residues. Germline V CDR1 and CDR2: PRHDT, FYEKMQ (reference sequence). The CDR3 coding sequence is TGTGCCAGCAGCCCCAGAAGGGGCTCCTCATCGGGGACCCAGTACTTC. It translates to CASSPRRGSSSGTQYF.

A single count supports this clone. The chain employs TRBV4-1 and TRBJ2-7, with a weak D call TRBD1 (6 bases). V gave up 0 bases and J gave up 0 bases, with 15 bases separating them. Germline V gene lookup returns CDR1 MGHRA and CDR2 YSYEKL. This CDR3 is 17 amino acids long. The DNA of the CDR3 is TGCGCCAGCAGCCAAGAGGCACCAGGGGTAGGCTCCTACGAGCAGTACTTC. Translation: CASSQEAPGVGSYEQYF.

This chain links TRBV18 with TRBJ2-3; 9 nucleotides match TRBD1. The CDR3 runs 15 residues. Germline assignment: CDR1 KGHSH and CDR2 LQKENI. Losses at the gene ends were 3 bases for V and 2 bases for J; bases not matched to a gene: 3. The CDR3 coding sequence is TGTGCCAGCTCACCGACAGGGGGAACCACAGATACGCAGTATTTT. It is translated as CASSPTGGTTDTQYF.

The chain combines TRBV5-1 with TRBJ2-7; D remains unclear. Germline V lookup: CDR1 SGHRS, CDR2 YFSETQ. CDR3 length equals 15 residues. V was pared by 3 bases and J by 2 bases, with 15 bases between. The CDR3 region is CASSYEAKETYEQYF. The DNA for the CDR3 is TGCGCCAGCAGCTATGAAGCGAAGGAAACCTACGAGCAGTACTTC. Full variable domain (outside the CDR3, taken from reference TRBV5-1 and TRBJ2-7): KAGVTQTPRYLIKTRGQQVTLSCSPISGHRSVSWYQQTPGQGLQFLFEYFSETQRNKGNFPGRFSGRQFSNSRSEMNVSTLELGDSALYLCASSYEAKETYEQYFGPGTRLTVT.

This rearrangement joins TRBV29-1 to TRBJ1-2; 9 bases are shared with TRBD1. The CDR3 is 17 amino acids. J was trimmed by 5 bases and V by 4 bases; bases with no gene match: 17. CDR1 SQVTM and CDR2 ANQGSEA come from the germline V gene. This CDR3 reads CSVANPAPGQGNYGYTF. The CDR3 DNA sequence: TGCAGCGTTGCTAACCCTGCGCCGGGACAGGGCAATTATGGCTACACCTTC.